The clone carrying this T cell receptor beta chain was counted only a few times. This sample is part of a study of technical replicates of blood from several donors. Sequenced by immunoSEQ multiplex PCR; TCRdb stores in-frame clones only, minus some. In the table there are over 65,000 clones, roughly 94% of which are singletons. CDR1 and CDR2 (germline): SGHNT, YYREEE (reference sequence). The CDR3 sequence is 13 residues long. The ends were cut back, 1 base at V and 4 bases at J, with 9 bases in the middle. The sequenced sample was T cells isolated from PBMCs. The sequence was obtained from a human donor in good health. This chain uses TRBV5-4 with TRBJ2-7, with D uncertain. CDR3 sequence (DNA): TGTGCCAGCAGCTTGCTCCCGGTTTACGAGCAGTACTTC. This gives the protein CASSLLPVYEQYF.